These T cell receptor beta chains were read from a single sample in a study of shared clonotypes between healthy human individuals. Some clones are missing from TCRdb's copy, which holds only in-frame ones; the method was immunoSEQ multiplex PCR. The table shows approximately 2.5 million clones, with 93% occurring only once. The material sequenced was naive CD4+ T cells from PBMCs. These receptors were taken from a man aged 18-30 years in good health. Some clones in this sample may be carry-over from other donors' samples. The CDR3 runs from the conserved cysteine through the conserved F or W. The D gene is left open where the match is weak. Clone size is not always given. Where it is, it says once, few, many or a class for expanded clones.

d_gene: TRBD2; v_gene: TRBV5-1; j_gene: TRBJ2-7; abundance: -; CDR3aa: CASSLIPASGSTYEQYF; CDR3nt: TGCGCCAGCAGCTTGATCCCGGCTAGCGGTTCTACCTACGAGCAGTACTTC
d_gene: -; v_gene: TRBV7-3; j_gene: TRBJ2-1; abundance: -; CDR3aa: CASSLTASNEQFF; CDR3nt: TGTGCCAGCAGCTTAACCGCGAGCAATGAGCAGTTCTTC
d_gene: -; v_gene: TRBV5-1; j_gene: TRBJ2-3; abundance: -; CDR3aa: CASSSLTVSGTSTDTQYF; CDR3nt: TGCGCCAGCAGCTCTCTCACGGTTAGCGGTACTAGCACAGATACGCAGTATTTT
d_gene: -; v_gene: TRBV7-3; j_gene: TRBJ1-2; abundance: -; CDR3aa: CASSLSRTNYGYTF; CDR3nt: TGTGCCAGCAGCTTATCCAGAACTAACTATGGCTACACCTTC
d_gene: -; v_gene: TRBV9; j_gene: TRBJ2-1; abundance: -; CDR3aa: CASSPRTPSYNEQFF; CDR3nt: TGTGCCAGCAGCCCCCGGACCCCGTCCTACAATGAGCAGTTCTTC
d_gene: -; v_gene: TRBV9; j_gene: TRBJ1-2; abundance: -; CDR3aa: CASGKLPRYGYTF; CDR3nt: TGTGCCAGCGGTAAGCTACCTCGCTATGGCTACACCTTC
d_gene: -; v_gene: TRBV20-1; j_gene: TRBJ2-5; abundance: -; CDR3aa: CSARRGETQYF; CDR3nt: TGCAGTGCTAGAAGGGGGGAGACCCAGTACTTC
d_gene: -; v_gene: TRBV11-2; j_gene: TRBJ2-5; abundance: -; CDR3aa: CASSLVQETQYF; CDR3nt: TGTGCCAGCAGCTTAGTTCAAGAGACCCAGTACTTC
d_gene: TRBD1; v_gene: TRBV27; j_gene: TRBJ1-2; abundance: -; CDR3aa: CASSRRTGALYGYTF; CDR3nt: TGTGCCAGCAGCCGCCGGACAGGGGCCCTTTATGGCTACACCTTC
d_gene: -; v_gene: TRBV19; j_gene: TRBJ1-4; abundance: -; CDR3aa: CASRQNPGDSTRGKLFF; CDR3nt: TGTGCCAGTAGACAAAATCCGGGGGACTCCACCCGCGGAAAACTGTTTTTT
d_gene: TRBD1; v_gene: TRBV5-1; j_gene: TRBJ2-2; abundance: -; CDR3aa: CASSSRQGVDTGELFF; CDR3nt: TGCGCCAGCAGCTCAAGACAGGGGGTGGACACCGGGGAGCTGTTTTTT
d_gene: TRBD2; v_gene: TRBV5-1; j_gene: TRBJ2-7; abundance: -; CDR3aa: CASSLAASGSSYEQYF; CDR3nt: TGCGCCAGCAGCTTGGCCGCTAGCGGCAGCTCCTACGAGCAGTACTTC
d_gene: -; v_gene: TRBV7-9; j_gene: TRBJ2-4; abundance: -; CDR3aa: CASSLSQGIQYF; CDR3nt: TGTGCCAGCAGCTTGTCACAGGGCATTCAGTACTTC
d_gene: -; v_gene: TRBV5-4; j_gene: TRBJ2-3; abundance: -; CDR3aa: CASSKDPWGPDTQYF; CDR3nt: TGTGCCAGCAGCAAGGACCCTTGGGGCCCAGATACGCAGTATTTT
d_gene: -; v_gene: TRBV28; j_gene: TRBJ2-1; abundance: once; CDR3aa: CASSLSPGHFWRFF; CDR3nt: TGTGCCAGCAGTTTATCCCCGGGACATTTTTGGCGGTTCTTC
d_gene: -; v_gene: TRBV9; j_gene: TRBJ1-2; abundance: -; CDR3aa: CASSVATWGLGGYTF; CDR3nt: TGTGCCAGCAGCGTAGCTACGTGGGGCCTGGGGGGCTACACCTTC
d_gene: TRBD2; v_gene: TRBV5-1; j_gene: TRBJ2-7; abundance: -; CDR3aa: CASSFLAGGHEQYF; CDR3nt: TGCGCCAGCAGCTTTTTAGCGGGAGGCCACGAGCAGTACTTC
d_gene: -; v_gene: TRBV10-3; j_gene: TRBJ1-4; abundance: -; CDR3aa: CAPTAVFF; CDR3nt: TGTGCCCCTACAGCGGTGTTTTTT
d_gene: -; v_gene: TRBV6-1; j_gene: TRBJ1-1; abundance: -; CDR3aa: CASTPTGLRRAFF; CDR3nt: TGTGCCAGCACCCCTACAGGCCTCAGGAGGGCTTTCTTT
d_gene: -; v_gene: TRBV7-2; j_gene: TRBJ2-3; abundance: -; CDR3aa: CASSAKRRDSASDTQYF; CDR3nt: TGTGCCAGCAGCGCTAAGCGGCGGGACAGCGCGTCAGATACGCAGTATTTT
d_gene: -; v_gene: TRBV2; j_gene: TRBJ2-3; abundance: -; CDR3aa: CASRSERSPTDTQYF; CDR3nt: TGTGCCAGCAGGAGTGAACGGTCGCCCACAGATACGCAGTATTTT
d_gene: TRBD1; v_gene: TRBV9; j_gene: TRBJ2-7; abundance: -; CDR3aa: CASSGGDRDRYEQYF; CDR3nt: TGTGCCAGCAGCGGAGGGGACAGGGATCGCTACGAGCAGTACTTC
d_gene: -; v_gene: TRBV28; j_gene: TRBJ1-5; abundance: -; CDR3aa: CASSFKPLWQPQHF; CDR3nt: TGTGCCAGCAGTTTTAAGCCTCTTTGGCAGCCCCAGCATTTT
d_gene: -; v_gene: TRBV9; j_gene: TRBJ1-1; abundance: -; CDR3aa: CASSPRTEMNTEAFF; CDR3nt: TGTGCCAGCAGCCCTCGGACAGAAATGAACACTGAAGCTTTCTTT
d_gene: TRBD1; v_gene: TRBV27; j_gene: TRBJ2-2; abundance: once; CDR3aa: CASSLPGTDAGELFF; CDR3nt: TGTGCCAGCAGTTTACCCGGGACAGATGCCGGGGAGCTGTTTTTT
d_gene: -; v_gene: TRBV7-2; j_gene: TRBJ2-5; abundance: -; CDR3aa: CASSFNSGQETQYF; CDR3nt: TGTGCCAGCAGCTTTAATAGCGGTCAAGAGACCCAGTACTTC
d_gene: TRBD2; v_gene: TRBV5-1; j_gene: TRBJ2-1; abundance: -; CDR3aa: CASSLAVGRAMIGQFF; CDR3nt: TGCGCCAGCAGCTTGGCCGTCGGGAGGGCCATGATTGGGCAGTTCTTC
d_gene: -; v_gene: TRBV18; j_gene: TRBJ2-6; abundance: -; CDR3aa: CASSERRGPPSGANVLTF; CDR3nt: TGTGCCAGCTCAGAGCGAAGAGGACCCCCCTCTGGGGCCAACGTCCTGACTTTC
d_gene: -; v_gene: TRBV11-2; j_gene: TRBJ2-5; abundance: -; CDR3aa: CASSLERETQYF; CDR3nt: TGTGCCAGCAGCTTAGAAAGAGAGACCCAGTACTTC
d_gene: -; v_gene: TRBV7-9; j_gene: TRBJ1-5; abundance: -; CDR3aa: CASSPDTDQPQHF; CDR3nt: TGTGCCAGCAGCCCCGACACTGACCAGCCCCAGCATTTT
d_gene: -; v_gene: TRBV7-9; j_gene: TRBJ2-5; abundance: once; CDR3aa: CASSLGLGQQETQYF; CDR3nt: TGTGCCAGCAGCTTAGGTCTCGGGCAGCAAGAGACCCAGTACTTC
d_gene: -; v_gene: TRBV7-2; j_gene: TRBJ1-2; abundance: -; CDR3aa: CASSLVSAAGTF; CDR3nt: TGTGCCAGCAGCTTAGTCTCGGCAGCAGGCACCTTC
d_gene: TRBD2; v_gene: TRBV10-2; j_gene: TRBJ2-2; abundance: -; CDR3aa: CASSGTSSSNTGELFF; CDR3nt: TGCGCCAGCAGTGGGACTAGCTCCTCGAACACCGGGGAGCTGTTTTTT
d_gene: -; v_gene: TRBV2; j_gene: TRBJ1-1; abundance: -; CDR3aa: CASRGTQTVMNTEAFF; CDR3nt: TGTGCCAGCAGGGGGACCCAGACAGTCATGAACACTGAAGCTTTCTTT
d_gene: TRBD1; v_gene: TRBV6-1; j_gene: TRBJ1-1; abundance: -; CDR3aa: CASSHGQAPDTEAFF; CDR3nt: TGTGCCAGCAGCCACGGACAGGCCCCGGACACTGAAGCTTTCTTT
d_gene: TRBD1; v_gene: TRBV7-9; j_gene: TRBJ2-7; abundance: -; CDR3aa: CASSPGGGTFYEQYF; CDR3nt: TGTGCCAGCAGCCCAGGGGGCGGTACCTTCTACGAGCAGTACTTC
d_gene: -; v_gene: TRBV6-4; j_gene: TRBJ1-4; abundance: -; CDR3aa: CASTTPAETTNEKLFF; CDR3nt: TGTGCCAGCACCACGCCGGCGGAGACAACTAATGAAAAACTGTTTTTT
d_gene: -; v_gene: TRBV7-2; j_gene: TRBJ2-7; abundance: -; CDR3aa: CASSSRGSYEQYF; CDR3nt: TGTGCCAGCAGTTCCAGGGGCTCCTACGAGCAGTACTTC
d_gene: -; v_gene: TRBV7-9; j_gene: TRBJ1-4; abundance: once; CDR3aa: CASSLKRATNEKLFF; CDR3nt: TGTGCCAGCAGCTTAAAGAGGGCAACTAATGAAAAACTGTTTTTT
d_gene: -; v_gene: TRBV25-1; j_gene: TRBJ2-2; abundance: -; CDR3aa: CASSDDQRGWELFF; CDR3nt: TGTGCCAGCAGTGATGATCAGAGGGGCTGGGAGCTGTTTTTT
d_gene: TRBD2; v_gene: TRBV6-1; j_gene: TRBJ2-5; abundance: -; CDR3aa: CAISEMGRGGQETQYF; CDR3nt: TGTGCCATCAGTGAGATGGGAAGGGGAGGGCAAGAGACCCAGTACTTC
d_gene: -; v_gene: TRBV29-1; j_gene: TRBJ2-1; abundance: -; CDR3aa: CSVGLFRGGVHEQFF; CDR3nt: TGCAGCGTTGGATTGTTCAGGGGAGGAGTGCATGAGCAGTTCTTC
d_gene: -; v_gene: TRBV5-4; j_gene: TRBJ2-2; abundance: -; CDR3aa: CASSSRGGVGTTGELFF; CDR3nt: TGTGCCAGCAGCTCCCGTGGGGGTGTGGGTACCACCGGGGAGCTGTTTTTT
d_gene: TRBD1; v_gene: TRBV6-6; j_gene: TRBJ1-1; abundance: -; CDR3aa: CASSMGQGRTEAFF; CDR3nt: TGTGCCAGCAGTATGGGACAGGGTCGAACTGAAGCTTTCTTT
d_gene: -; v_gene: TRBV7-2; j_gene: TRBJ2-7; abundance: -; CDR3aa: CASSFDPTRAYEQYF; CDR3nt: TGTGCCAGCAGCTTCGACCCAACCCGCGCCTACGAGCAGTACTTC
d_gene: -; v_gene: TRBV28; j_gene: TRBJ2-7; abundance: -; CDR3aa: CASTQIRSWSGSYEQYF; CDR3nt: TGTGCCAGCACCCAAATCCGGTCGTGGAGCGGGTCCTACGAGCAGTACTTC
d_gene: -; v_gene: TRBV18; j_gene: TRBJ2-2; abundance: -; CDR3aa: CASSPLKGLYPNTGELFF; CDR3nt: TGTGCCAGCTCACCACTTAAGGGCCTCTATCCGAACACCGGGGAGCTGTTTTTT
d_gene: -; v_gene: TRBV28; j_gene: TRBJ1-5; abundance: -; CDR3aa: CASSLWQGKNQPQHF; CDR3nt: TGTGCCAGCAGTTTATGGCAGGGAAAAAATCAGCCCCAGCATTTT
d_gene: -; v_gene: TRBV5-6; j_gene: TRBJ1-2; abundance: -; CDR3aa: CASSLVGGGYGYTF; CDR3nt: TGTGCCAGCAGCTTGGTCGGGGGAGGCTATGGCTACACCTTC
d_gene: -; v_gene: TRBV18; j_gene: TRBJ1-1; abundance: once; CDR3aa: CASSPIEGYTEAFF; CDR3nt: TGTGCCAGCTCACCAATTGAGGGGTACACTGAAGCTTTCTTT